These 23 T cell receptor beta chains originate from one sample sequenced in a study of blood T cell repertoires in COVID-19. TCRdb keeps only in-frame clones here, not all; method: immunoSEQ multiplex PCR. The sample shows about 62,000 clones, around 86% of them seen only once. The sample comprised peripheral blood. These receptors were collected from a woman aged 80 or over with acute or convalescent COVID-19.

CDR3 coding DNA: TGCGCCAGCAGCTTGACAGGGTCGGCCAGCGGGAGCTCCTACGAGCAGTACTTC. Translation: CASSLTGSASGSSYEQYF. The J gene is TRBJ2-7, the V gene TRBV5-1, with 8 bases lining up with TRBD2. Looked up from germline, CDR1 is SGHRS and CDR2 is YFSETQ. This CDR3 is 18 amino acids long. The junction had 12 bases not matched to a gene; V was cut back by 1 base and J by 0 bases.

The V gene is TRBV3-1 (or the pseudogene TRBV3-2), the J gene TRBJ1-1; maybe TRBD1 (5 bases). The germline V gene encodes CDR1 LGHDT and CDR2 YNNKEL (reference sequence). Trimming pared 1 base from V and 1 base from J, leaving 7 bases between. This CDR3 has 14 residues. DNA for the CDR3: TGTGCCAGCAGCCAAGTCGACAGGAACACTGAAGCTTTCTTT. Protein product: CASSQVDRNTEAFF.

This rearrangement joins TRBV5-4 to TRBJ1-3, with a tentative D call TRBD1 (6 bases). Per germline, CDR1 SGHNT and CDR2 YYREEE (reference sequence). This CDR3 has 15 amino acids. Trimming took 4 bases from V and 1 from J, leaving 12 bases between them. The CDR3 loop reads CASSEDRRSGNTIYF. As DNA, the CDR3 is TGTGCCAGCAGCGAAGACAGGCGATCTGGAAACACCATATATTTT.

V usage is TRBV28 and J usage is TRBJ1-2; D unclear. This CDR3 has 15 residues. V dropped 5 bases and J dropped 2 bases, with 15 bases sitting between them. Germline loops: CDR1 MDHEN, CDR2 SYDVKM. In nucleotides, the CDR3 is TGTGCCAGCAGTGGAACAGACATAGAAAACTATGGCTACACCTTC. This translates into CASSGTDIENYGYTF.

The chain is built from TRBV10-1 and TRBJ1-3, with D tentatively TRBD1 (5 bases). CDR1 is WNHNN and CDR2 is SYGVQD in the germline V gene (reference sequence). V lost 6 bases and J 3 bases, leaving 15 bases between the germline ends. This CDR3 is built from 15 residues. The CDR3 DNA reads TGCGCCAGCAGCGATCAGGGCCCAAATGGAAACACCATATATTTT. Translation gives CASSDQGPNGNTIYF.

The V call is TRBV7-9, the J call TRBJ2-7, with D possibly being TRBD1 (5 bases). V was clipped by 8 bases and J by 5 bases, with 16 bases between them. In germline, CDR1 is SEHNR, CDR2 FQNEAQ (reference sequence). The CDR3 runs 13 residues. CDR3 DNA sequence: TGTGCCAGCGGGAAAAGGACAACAGACGAGCAGTACTTC. Its translation is CASGKRTTDEQYF.

V is TRBV7-2 and J is TRBJ1-4; tentatively, D is TRBD1 (6 bases). With 5 bases removed from V and 5 bases from J, the gap between germline ends came to 15 bases. Germline CDR1 reads SGHTA; CDR2 reads FQGNSA. CDR3 size: 15 residues. In DNA form, the CDR3 reads TGTGCCAGCAGCGCCCGACAGGTTGCCAATGAAAAACTGTTTTTT. Its translation is CASSARQVANEKLFF.

The rearrangement links TRBV10-1 to TRBJ1-6, with D possibly matching TRBD1 (6 bases). CDR3 length: 14 amino acids. Per the germline V gene, CDR1 is WNHNN and CDR2 is SYGVQD (reference sequence). Trimming took off 7 bases at V and 7 bases at J, with 14 bases between the two ends. This chain's CDR3 is CASTWDTANSPLHF. The CDR3 DNA reads as TGCGCCAGCACATGGGACACGGCGAATTCACCCCTCCACTTT.

The chain links TRBV19 to TRBJ1-2; TRBD1 matches 8 bases. The V and J ends lost 5 bases and 1 base, in that order; junction bases with no gene match: 6. The V gene's germline CDR1 is LNHDA and CDR2 SQIVND (reference sequence). This CDR3 contains 15 residues. The CDR3 bases are TGTGCCAGTAGTCCACAGGGGGGTGTTAACTATGGCTACACCTTC. Protein sequence: CASSPQGGVNYGYTF.

The V call is TRBV7-2, the J call TRBJ1-1, with D maybe TRBD1 (6 bases). V shed 3 bases and J shed 3 bases, with 11 bases lying between them. Germline V lookup: CDR1 SGHTA, CDR2 FQGNSA. This CDR3 contains 14 residues. The CDR3 here is CASSFFSGDTEAFF. The CDR3 DNA follows: TGTGCCAGCAGCTTTTTCTCAGGGGACACTGAAGCTTTCTTT.

As to this clone: Sequence at one end of the junction differs from germline and may be a read error. This sequence joins TRBV6-5 and TRBJ2-3; D is possibly TRBD1 (7 bases). The CDR3 sequence is 11 residues long. The germline gives CDR1 MNHEY, CDR2 SVGAGI. The CDR3 sequence is CASSYAGQTNF. For the CDR3, the DNA is TGTGCCAGCAGTTACGCGGGACAGACAAATTTT.

The chain recombines TRBV7-2 with TRBJ1-5; maybe TRBD1 (5 bases). V gave up 3 bases and J gave up 6 bases, with 12 bases separating them. This CDR3 has 14 residues. The germline gives CDR1 SGHTA, CDR2 FQGNSA. The CDR3 DNA sequence: TGTGCCAGCAGCTTCGGGGGATCGGGTCAGCCCCAGCATTTT. It specifies CASSFGGSGQPQHF.

The chain uses TRBV19 and TRBJ1-2; a possible D gene is TRBD1 (5 bases). The CDR3 spans 14 residues. Germline V gene lookup returns CDR1 LNHDA and CDR2 SQIVND (reference sequence). The V end was cut by 3 bases, the J end by 7 bases, with 15 bases between. CDR3 region: CASSIGSQTAGYTF. The CDR3 DNA is TGTGCCAGTAGTATCGGCAGCCAGACAGCTGGCTACACCTTC.

The chain uses TRBV6-5 and TRBJ2-7, with D hard to call. The germline V gene has CDR1 MNHEY and CDR2 SVGAGI. Trimming pared 2 bases from V and 1 base from J, leaving 9 bases between. The CDR3 spans 14 residues. The CDR3 coding sequence is TGTGCCAGCAGTTACAGCCGTGTTTCCTACGAGCAGTACTTC. Protein: CASSYSRVSYEQYF.

V usage is TRBV24-1 and J usage is TRBJ2-1, with D unresolved. The CDR3 sequence is 13 residues long. V was cut by 8 bases and J by 4 bases, with 11 bases left in between. CDR1 is KGHDR and CDR2 is SFDVKD in the germline V gene. CDR3 in amino acids: CATTPSGYNEQFF. CDR3 DNA sequence: TGTGCCACCACCCCGTCCGGGTACAATGAGCAGTTCTTC.

The gene calls are TRBV6-5 and TRBJ1-2; 8 nucleotides match TRBD1. The CDR3 loop spans 14 amino acids. The V gene end was trimmed by 11 bases and the J gene end by 5 bases; junction bases not matched to a gene: 13. Germline V gene lookup returns CDR1 MNHEY and CDR2 SVGAGI. The DNA of the CDR3 is TGTGCCGGAACACCGGGACAGGAGTTTTATGGCTACACCTTC. Translated, it gives CAGTPGQEFYGYTF.

This chain links TRBV21-1 with TRBJ2-7; no DNA check was done on the table's D call, TRBD1. TRBV21-1 constitutes a pseudogene. This CDR3 is 14 amino acids long. The CDR3 is CASSTRQGPYEQYF. DNA for the CDR3: TGTGCCAGCAGCACCCGACAGGGTCCCTACGAGCAGTACTTC.

For the CDR3, the DNA is TGCGCCAGCAGCCAAGGGTACAGGGTCGCCTACAATGAGCAGTTCTTC. It specifies CASSQGYRVAYNEQFF. The chain couples TRBV4-3 to TRBJ2-1; possible D gene TRBD1, 6 bases. The V end lost 1 base, the J end lost 2 bases, and 12 bases lay between the germline ends. Germline CDR1 is LGHNA and CDR2 is YSLEER. The CDR3 contains 16 residues.

The chain employs TRBV6-5 and TRBJ2-7; 10 bases line up with TRBD1. Unmatched junction bases numbered 5, after V lost 10 bases and J lost 2 bases. The CDR3 consists of 13 residues. Germline V lookup: CDR1 MNHEY, CDR2 SVGAGI. CDR3 region: CATRTGGPYEQYF. In DNA form, the CDR3 reads TGTGCCACCCGGACAGGGGGGCCCTACGAGCAGTACTTC.

The V and J genes are TRBV9 and TRBJ1-4; D gene ambiguous. V was cut by 0 bases and J by 8 bases, with 14 bases left in between. Germline V gene lookup returns CDR1 SGDLS and CDR2 YYNGEE. The CDR3 is made up of 15 amino acids. The CDR3 spells CASSVGWGVVEKLFF. Here the CDR3 DNA reads TGTGCCAGCAGCGTAGGGTGGGGAGTTGTAGAAAAACTGTTTTTT.

The table lists this clone with a count of one. The CDR3 reads CASSLTYSGDTQYF. The CDR3 nucleotides read TGTGCCAGCAGCTTAACGTACTCCGGGGATACGCAGTATTTT. This chain joins TRBV7-3 and TRBJ2-3; D is unclear. CDR1 and CDR2 (germline): SGHTA, FQGTGA. The length of the CDR3 is 14 residues. V lost 0 bases and J 6 bases, leaving 10 bases between the germline ends.

This chain uses TRBV5-6 with TRBJ2-1; TRBD2 is a possible D gene (5 bases). V was clipped by 4 bases and J by 6 bases, with 17 bases between them. Germline assignment: CDR1 SGHDT and CDR2 YYEEEE. The CDR3 is 15 residues long. CDR3 DNA sequence: TGTGCCAGCAGCCTAATACCTAGCACCGGCAATGAGCAGTTCTTC. Its protein product is CASSLIPSTGNEQFF.

This chain links TRBV11-2 with TRBJ2-1, with D tentatively TRBD2 (6 bases). V lost 2 bases and J lost 4, with 12 bases in between. Looked up from germline, CDR1 is SGHAT and CDR2 is FQNNGV. The CDR3 loop spans 15 amino acids. The CDR3 DNA reads as TGTGCCAGCAGCTTATTGCGGGGTTCTTACAATGAGCAGTTCTTC. Residues: CASSLLRGSYNEQFF.